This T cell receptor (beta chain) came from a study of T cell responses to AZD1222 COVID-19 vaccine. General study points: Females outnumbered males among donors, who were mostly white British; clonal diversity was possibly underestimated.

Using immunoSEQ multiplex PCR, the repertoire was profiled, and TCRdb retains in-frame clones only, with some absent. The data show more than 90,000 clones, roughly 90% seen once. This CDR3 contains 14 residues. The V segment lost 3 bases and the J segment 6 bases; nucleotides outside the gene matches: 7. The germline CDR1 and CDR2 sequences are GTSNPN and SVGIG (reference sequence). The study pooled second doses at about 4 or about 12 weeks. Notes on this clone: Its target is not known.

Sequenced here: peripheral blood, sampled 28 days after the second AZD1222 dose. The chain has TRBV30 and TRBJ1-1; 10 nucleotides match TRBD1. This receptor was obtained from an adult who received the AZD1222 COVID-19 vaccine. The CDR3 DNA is TGTGCCTGGAGCCGACAGGGGGCGGGGGCTGAAGCTTTCTTT. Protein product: CAWSRQGAGAEAFF. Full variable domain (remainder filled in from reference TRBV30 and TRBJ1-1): SQTIHQWPATLVQPVGSPLSLECTVEGTSNPNLYWYRQAAGRGLQLLFYSVGIGQISSEVPQNLSASRPQDRQFILSSKKLLLSDSGFYLCAWSRQGAGAEAFFGQGTRLTVV.